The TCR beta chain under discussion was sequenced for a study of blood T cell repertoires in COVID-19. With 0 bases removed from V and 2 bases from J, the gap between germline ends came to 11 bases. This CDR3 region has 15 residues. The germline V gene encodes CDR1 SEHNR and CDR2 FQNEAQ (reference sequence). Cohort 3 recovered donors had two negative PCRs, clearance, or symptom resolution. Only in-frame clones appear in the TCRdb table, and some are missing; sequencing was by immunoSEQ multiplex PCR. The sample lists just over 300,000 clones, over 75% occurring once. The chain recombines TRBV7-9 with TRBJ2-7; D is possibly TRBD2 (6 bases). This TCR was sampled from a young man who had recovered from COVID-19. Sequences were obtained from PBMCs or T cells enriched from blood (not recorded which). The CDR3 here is CASSLAYGGAYEQYF. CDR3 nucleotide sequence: TGTGCCAGCAGCTTAGCATACGGGGGAGCCTACGAGCAGTACTTC.